Presented here are 21 T cell receptor beta chains from one specimen sequenced in a study of T-cell memory formation after mild COVID-19. MiXCR, applied by TCRdb to the 5' RACE reads, yields one record per CDR3 protein. The repertoire includes roughly 130,000 distinct CDR3 sequences, 17% of them detected once, and approximately 5.2% sits in the top ten. Source material: PBMCs or a T cell subset sorted from them (not recorded which). These receptor sequences come from a man aged 18 to 29 who had mild COVID-19 (a few samples of this study predate the infection). Cell type and time point are not known.

This clonotype has a handful of counts. The chain is built from TRBV3-1 and TRBJ2-3; 8 nucleotides agree with TRBD2. The CDR3 has 16 residues. Germline V gives CDR1 LGHDT, CDR2 YNNKEL (reference sequence). V lost 0 bases to trimming and J lost 1 base; unmatched junction nucleotides: 3. This chain's CDR3 is CASSQDARGGTDTQYF. DNA for the CDR3: TGTGCCAGCAGCCAAGATGCGCGGGGGGGCACAGATACGCAGTATTTT.

This clonotype was recorded a few times. The chain combines TRBV5-1 with TRBJ2-5; D gene unclear. The germline V gene has CDR1 SGHRS and CDR2 YFSETQ. The V end was cut by 0 bases, the J end by 4 bases, with 10 bases between. The CDR3 length is 14 residues. CDR3 in DNA: TGCGCCAGCAGCTTGGAGCCAGAATCAGAGACCCAGTACTTC. It specifies CASSLEPESETQYF.

The chain combines TRBV27 with TRBJ2-3, with TRBD2 as a possible D gene (6 bases). CDR3 length: 15 residues. The ends were cut back, 3 bases at V and 1 base at J, with 11 bases in the middle. Germline CDR1 MNHEY, CDR2 SMNVEV (reference sequence). The CDR3 protein is CASSFAGSRTDTQYF. The CDR3 DNA is TGTGCCAGCAGTTTCGCGGGGTCTCGCACAGATACGCAGTATTTT.

This clonotype was observed a handful of times. This chain links TRBV3-1 with TRBJ1-2; D ambiguous. Germline CDR1 is LGHDT and CDR2 is YNNKEL (reference sequence). The CDR3 is 14 residues long. V was shortened by 0 bases and J by 4 bases, with 9 bases between the two germline ends. The CDR3 spells CASSQEGRGYGYTF. For the CDR3, the DNA is TGTGCCAGCAGCCAAGAAGGACGTGGCTATGGCTACACCTTC.

CDR3 bases: TGTGCCAGCAGCTTAGAAGGGATTAGCTCCTACGAGCAGTACGTC. Encoded protein: CASSLEGISSYEQYV. The rearrangement uses TRBV7-9 and TRBJ2-7; D uncertain. The CDR3 runs to 15 residues. The V and J ends lost 1 base and 0 bases respectively, with 10 bases between them. Germline lookup yields CDR1 SEHNR and CDR2 FQNEAQ (reference sequence).

This clonotype appeared many times. This rearrangement joins TRBV6-2 or TRBV6-3 to TRBJ2-3; the D is unclear. The CDR3 totals 12 residues. The germline gives CDR1 MNHEY, CDR2 SVGEGT. V was pared by 1 base and J by 5 bases, with 4 bases between. The CDR3 protein is CASSYLGDTQYF. CDR3 coding DNA: TGTGCCAGCAGTTACTTAGGAGATACGCAGTATTTT.

This clonotype was counted between two and nine times. The chain carries TRBV27 and TRBJ2-5; 12 bases line up with TRBD2. The V gene end was trimmed by 6 bases and the J gene end by 2 bases; junction bases not matched to a gene: 16. The CDR3 extends over 19 amino acids. Per the germline V gene, CDR1 is MNHEY and CDR2 is SMNVEV (reference sequence). CDR3: CASSPLPGLAGGAQETQYF. CDR3 bases: TGTGCCAGCAGCCCCCTACCAGGGCTAGCGGGGGGGGCACAAGAGACCCAGTACTTC.

The count of this clonotype is one. The chain joins TRBV7-8 to TRBJ2-1; perhaps TRBD1 as D (6 bases). CDR1 and CDR2 (germline): SGHVS, FQNEAQ. The CDR3 runs to 15 residues. Trimming cost V 1 base and J 9 bases, with 16 bases left between them. In nucleotides, the CDR3 is TGTGCCAGCAGCTTAGTAACCAGGGGTTCCGGTGAGCAGTTCTTC. Amino acid sequence: CASSLVTRGSGEQFF.

This chain uses TRBV4-1 with TRBJ1-1; D possibly corresponds to TRBD1 (5 bases). Per the germline V gene, CDR1 is MGHRA and CDR2 is YSYEKL. Trimming cost V 4 bases and J 8 bases, with 17 bases left between them. CDR3 length: 14 amino acids. The CDR3 here is CASSPILRGREAFF. CDR3 nucleotides: TGCGCCAGCAGCCCCATATTGCGGGGCAGAGAAGCTTTCTTT.

The chain links TRBV7-2 to TRBJ1-2; D call uncertain. The CDR3 runs to 13 residues. V lost 5 bases and J lost 4, with 11 bases in between. Germline V gene sequence: CDR1 SGHTA, CDR2 FQGNSA. CDR3 nucleotide sequence: TGTGCCAGCAGCCCCGGGTTTTTCTATGGCTACACCTTC. As protein: CASSPGFFYGYTF.

The gene calls are TRBV24-1 and TRBJ2-5; 10 bases map to TRBD2. V trimming: 3 bases; J trimming: 4 bases; junction bases outside the gene matches: 4. This CDR3 is built from 15 residues. Germline values: CDR1 KGHDR, CDR2 SFDVKD. The CDR3: CATSDPRTSGETQYF. The CDR3 DNA is TGTGCCACCAGTGATCCAAGGACTAGCGGAGAGACCCAGTACTTC.

This clonotype was detected a few times. V and J are TRBV23-1 and TRBJ1-5, with D perhaps TRBD1 (5 bases). TRBV23-1 is classed as an ORF, of uncertain function. The CDR3 extends over 16 amino acids. Trimming left V 3 bases short and J 6 bases short, with 18 bases between. CDR3 protein: CASSHYFLRGGQPQHF. The CDR3 coding sequence is TGCGCCAGCAGTCATTATTTTTTAAGGGGTGGTCAGCCCCAGCATTTT.

This clonotype was found a few times. CDR3 sequence reads: CASSDPGRLFF. The CDR3 DNA reads TGTGCCAGCAGTGATCCGGGACGCCTGTTTTTT. The rearrangement links TRBV12-3 or TRBV12-4 to TRBJ1-4; TRBD1 might be the D (5 bases). The V gene lost 5 bases and the J gene lost 14 bases, with 12 bases spanning the gap. This CDR3 is 11 amino acids long.

This clonotype was detected only a few times. J is TRBJ2-7 and V is TRBV2, with 7 bases fitting TRBD1. The CDR3 covers 15 residues. Germline V gives CDR1 SNHLY, CDR2 FYNNEI. Losses at the gene ends were 6 bases for V and 7 bases for J; bases not matched to a gene: 15. CDR3 sequence: CASSVTPGQFLEQYV. The CDR3 nucleotides are TGTGCCAGCAGCGTGACGCCGGGACAGTTTCTTGAGCAGTACGTC.

This clonotype showed up many times. The chain combines TRBV7-2 with TRBJ2-1; TRBD1 aligns across 11 bases. Germline lookup yields CDR1 SGHTA and CDR2 FQGNSA. The junction had 12 bases not matched to a gene; V was cut back by 5 bases and J by 15 bases. The length of the CDR3 is 14 residues. The CDR3 coding sequence is TGTGCCAGCAGCGCCCGGACAGGGGGCCGGGAGGTGTTCTTC. Residues: CASSARTGGREVFF.

The chain recombines TRBV7-2 with TRBJ2-3; D is unclear. Trimming pared 1 base from V and 0 bases from J, leaving 8 bases between. The CDR3 consists of 15 residues. Germline V gives CDR1 SGHTA, CDR2 FQGNSA. The CDR3 loop reads CASSLVGWSTDTQYF. The CDR3 DNA reads TGTGCCAGCAGCTTAGTTGGCTGGAGCACAGATACGCAGTATTTT.

The J gene is TRBJ2-3, the V gene TRBV5-1; 7 positions match TRBD2. The J segment lost 4 bases and the V segment lost 0 bases, leaving 14 bases of the junction unmatched. This CDR3 has 18 amino acids. CDR1 and CDR2 (germline): SGHRS, YFSETQ. CDR3 sequence reads: CASSLGHWSGEGADTQYF. CDR3 nucleotides: TGCGCCAGCAGCTTGGGGCATTGGAGCGGGGAGGGTGCAGATACGCAGTATTTT.

There are many counts of this clonotype. This chain joins TRBV5-1 and TRBJ2-3; TRBD2 matches at 7 bases. Unmatched junction bases numbered 8, after V lost 0 bases and J lost 4 bases. The CDR3 covers 16 residues. CDR1 is SGHRS and CDR2 is YFSETQ in the germline V gene. The CDR3 nucleotides are TGCGCCAGCAGCTTGGGTACCGGGGGGTGGGCAGATACGCAGTATTTT. It is translated as CASSLGTGGWADTQYF.

V gene TRBV20-1 combines with J gene TRBJ2-2; no firm D call. Germline V gene data show CDR1 as DFQATT and CDR2 as SNEGSKA (reference sequence). The CDR3 sequence is 15 residues long. Trimming cost V 6 bases and J 3 bases, with 17 bases left between them. The CDR3 reads CSALADAAYTGELFF. CDR3 DNA sequence: TGCAGTGCCCTCGCGGACGCGGCTTACACCGGGGAGCTGTTTTTT.

This clonotype has at least ten counts. This chain links TRBV7-2 with TRBJ1-1; unclear D gene. Germline lookup yields CDR1 SGHTA and CDR2 FQGNSA. The CDR3 loop spans 13 amino acids. V was cut by 4 bases and J by 2 bases, with 8 bases left in between. The CDR3 nucleotides are TGTGCCAGCAGCTCAGACGGCAACACTGAAGCTTTCTTT. It yields the protein CASSSDGNTEAFF.

This clonotype came up a few times. This chain uses TRBV12-3 or TRBV12-4 with TRBJ1-4; D possibly corresponds to TRBD1 (5 bases). The CDR3 extends over 13 amino acids. V lost 5 bases, J lost 8 bases, and 12 bases lay in between. The CDR3 nucleotides read TGTGCCAGCAGTCCCCTGGGGGAGGAAAAACTGTTTTTT. Translating it yields CASSPLGEEKLFF.